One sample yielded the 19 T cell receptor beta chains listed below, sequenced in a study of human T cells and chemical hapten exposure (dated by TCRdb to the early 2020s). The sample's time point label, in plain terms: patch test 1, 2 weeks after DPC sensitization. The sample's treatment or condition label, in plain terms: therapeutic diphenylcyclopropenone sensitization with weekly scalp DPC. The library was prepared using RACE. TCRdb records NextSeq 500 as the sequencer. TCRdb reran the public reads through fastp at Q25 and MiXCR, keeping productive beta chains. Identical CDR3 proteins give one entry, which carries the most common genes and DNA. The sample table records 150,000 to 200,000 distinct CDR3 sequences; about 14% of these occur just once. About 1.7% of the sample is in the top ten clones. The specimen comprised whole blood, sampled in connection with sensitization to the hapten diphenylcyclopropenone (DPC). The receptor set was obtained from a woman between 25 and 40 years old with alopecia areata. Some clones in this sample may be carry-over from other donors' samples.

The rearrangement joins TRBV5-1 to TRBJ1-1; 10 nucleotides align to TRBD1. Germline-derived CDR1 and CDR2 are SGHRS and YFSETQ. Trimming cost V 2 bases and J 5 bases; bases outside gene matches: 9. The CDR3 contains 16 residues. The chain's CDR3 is CASSFKTGGEGTEAFF. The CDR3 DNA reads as TGCGCCAGCAGCTTTAAGACAGGGGGCGAGGGGACTGAAGCTTTCTTT.

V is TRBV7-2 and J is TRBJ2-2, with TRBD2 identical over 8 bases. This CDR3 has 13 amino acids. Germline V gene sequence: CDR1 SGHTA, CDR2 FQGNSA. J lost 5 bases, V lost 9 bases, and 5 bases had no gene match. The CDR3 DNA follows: TGTGCCAGTGGGACTAGTAGAACCGGGGAGCTGTTTTTT. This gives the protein CASGTSRTGELFF.

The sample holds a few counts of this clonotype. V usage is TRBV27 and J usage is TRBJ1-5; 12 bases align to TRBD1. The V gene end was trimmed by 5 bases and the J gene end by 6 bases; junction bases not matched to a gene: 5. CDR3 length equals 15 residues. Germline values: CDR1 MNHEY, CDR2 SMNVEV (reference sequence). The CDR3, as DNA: TGTGCCAGCAGTGGCGGGACAGGGGGCCGTCAGCCCCAGCATTTT. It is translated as CASSGGTGGRQPQHF.

The CDR3: CASSEDRERTEAFF. The CDR3 DNA sequence: TGTGCCAGCAGTGAGGACAGGGAAAGGACTGAAGCTTTCTTT. V gene TRBV28 combines with J gene TRBJ1-1, with TRBD1 identical over 8 bases. This CDR3 contains 14 residues. After removal of 5 bases from V and 5 bases from J, the junction contained 7 bases not matched to a gene. Looked up from germline, CDR1 is MDHEN and CDR2 is SYDVKM.

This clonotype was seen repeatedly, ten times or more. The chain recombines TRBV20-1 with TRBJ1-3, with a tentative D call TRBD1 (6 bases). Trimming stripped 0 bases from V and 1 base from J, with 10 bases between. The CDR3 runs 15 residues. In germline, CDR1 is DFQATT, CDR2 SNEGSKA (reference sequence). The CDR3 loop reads CSARDFTGSGNTIYF. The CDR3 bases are TGCAGTGCTAGAGATTTCACAGGGTCTGGAAACACCATATATTTT.

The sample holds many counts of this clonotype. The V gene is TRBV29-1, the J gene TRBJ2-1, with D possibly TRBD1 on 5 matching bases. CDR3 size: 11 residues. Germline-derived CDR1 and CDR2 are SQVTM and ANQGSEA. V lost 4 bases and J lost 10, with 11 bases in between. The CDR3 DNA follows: TGCAGCGTTGGATCCTCAGGGGAGCAGTTCTTC. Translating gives CSVGSSGEQFF.

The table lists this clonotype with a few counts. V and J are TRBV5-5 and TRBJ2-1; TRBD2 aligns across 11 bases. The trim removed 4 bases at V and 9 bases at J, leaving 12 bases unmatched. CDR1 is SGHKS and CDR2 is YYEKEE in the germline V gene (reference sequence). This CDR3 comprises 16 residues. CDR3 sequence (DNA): TGTGCCAGCAGCCCCCGACTAGCGGGAAGAGGTAGTGAGCAGTTCTTC. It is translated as CASSPRLAGRGSEQFF.

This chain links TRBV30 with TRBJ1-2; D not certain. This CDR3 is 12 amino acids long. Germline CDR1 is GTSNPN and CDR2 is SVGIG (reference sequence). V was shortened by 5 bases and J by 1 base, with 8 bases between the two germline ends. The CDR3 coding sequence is TGTGCCTGGTCGGGAGGTAACTATGGCTACACCTTC. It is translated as CAWSGGNYGYTF. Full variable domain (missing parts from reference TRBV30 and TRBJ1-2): SQTIHQWPATLVQPVGSPLSLECTVEGTSNPNLYWYRQAAGRGLQLLFYSVGIGQISSEVPQNLSASRPQDRQFILSSKKLLLSDSGFYLCAWSGGNYGYTFGSGTRLTVV.

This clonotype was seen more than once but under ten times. The CDR3 coding sequence is TGCAGCGTCCGTGTCCGGACAGGAATCTACGAGCAGTACTTC. This encodes CSVRVRTGIYEQYF. This sequence joins TRBV29-1 and TRBJ2-7; 7 positions agree with TRBD1. CDR3 size: 14 residues. V trimming: 6 bases; J trimming: 3 bases; junction bases outside the gene matches: 11. CDR1 SQVTM and CDR2 ANQGSEA come from the germline V gene.

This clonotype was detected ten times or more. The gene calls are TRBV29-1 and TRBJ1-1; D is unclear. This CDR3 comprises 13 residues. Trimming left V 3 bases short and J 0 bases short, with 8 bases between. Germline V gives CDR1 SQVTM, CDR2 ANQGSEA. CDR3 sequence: CSVDEGMNTEAFF. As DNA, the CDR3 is TGCAGCGTTGACGAGGGAATGAACACTGAAGCTTTCTTT.

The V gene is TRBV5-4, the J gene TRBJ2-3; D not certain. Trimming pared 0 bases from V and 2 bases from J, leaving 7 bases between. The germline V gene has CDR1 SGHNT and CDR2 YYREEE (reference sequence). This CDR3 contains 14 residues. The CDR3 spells CASSLELITDTQYF. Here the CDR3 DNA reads TGTGCCAGCAGCTTGGAACTGATCACAGATACGCAGTATTTT.

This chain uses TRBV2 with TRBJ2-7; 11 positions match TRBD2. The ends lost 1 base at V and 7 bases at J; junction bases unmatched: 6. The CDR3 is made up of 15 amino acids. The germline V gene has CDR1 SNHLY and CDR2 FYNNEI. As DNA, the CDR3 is TGTGCCAGCAGTGAAGTGCCCCTAGCGGGGGGTGAGCAGTACTTC. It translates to CASSEVPLAGGEQYF.

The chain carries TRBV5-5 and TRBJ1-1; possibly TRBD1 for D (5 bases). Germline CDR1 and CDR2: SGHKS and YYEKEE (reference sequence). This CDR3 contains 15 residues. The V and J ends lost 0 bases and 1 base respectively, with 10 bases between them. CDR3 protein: CASSLVGAANTEAFF. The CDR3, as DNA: TGTGCCAGCAGCTTGGTAGGGGCCGCGAACACTGAAGCTTTCTTT.

The CDR3 DNA reads as TGCAGTGCAAGGACGGTCGCCTACGAGCAGTACTTC. Translating it yields CSARTVAYEQYF. V and J are TRBV20-1 and TRBJ2-7, with D unresolved. V shed 6 bases and J shed 2 bases, with 11 bases lying between them. Germline CDR1 DFQATT, CDR2 SNEGSKA (reference sequence). This CDR3 contains 12 residues.

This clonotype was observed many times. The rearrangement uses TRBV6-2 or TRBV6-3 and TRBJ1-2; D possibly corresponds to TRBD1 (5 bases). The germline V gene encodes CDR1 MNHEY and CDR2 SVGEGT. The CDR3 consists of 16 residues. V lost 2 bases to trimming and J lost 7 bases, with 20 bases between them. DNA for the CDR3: TGTGCCAGCAGTTACGCCGTCCTCGGGGGAGGCGGTGGCTACACCTTC. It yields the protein CASSYAVLGGGGGYTF.

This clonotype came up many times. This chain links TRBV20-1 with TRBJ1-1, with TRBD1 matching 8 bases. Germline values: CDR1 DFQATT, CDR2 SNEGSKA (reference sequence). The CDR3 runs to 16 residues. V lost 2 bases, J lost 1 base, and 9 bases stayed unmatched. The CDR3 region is CSARSPQGAWNTEAFF. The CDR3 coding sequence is TGCAGTGCTAGATCCCCCCAGGGGGCCTGGAACACTGAAGCTTTCTTT.

The CDR3 nucleotides are TGTGCCAGCAGTGTGAAACTTCTTACTGGTGAAGCTTTCTTT. Protein sequence: CASSVKLLTGEAFF. This chain links TRBV2 with TRBJ1-1; no firm D call. Germline-derived CDR1 and CDR2 are SNHLY and FYNNEI. This CDR3 comprises 14 residues. Between the trimmed V and J ends, which lost 4 bases and 7 bases, there was a span of 16 bases.

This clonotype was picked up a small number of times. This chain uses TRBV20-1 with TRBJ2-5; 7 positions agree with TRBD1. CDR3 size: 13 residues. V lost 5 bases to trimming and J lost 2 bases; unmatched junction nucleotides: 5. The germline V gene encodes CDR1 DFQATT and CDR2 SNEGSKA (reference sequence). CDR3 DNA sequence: TGCAGTGCTGAGGGACAGCTACAAGAGACCCAGTACTTC. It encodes CSAEGQLQETQYF.

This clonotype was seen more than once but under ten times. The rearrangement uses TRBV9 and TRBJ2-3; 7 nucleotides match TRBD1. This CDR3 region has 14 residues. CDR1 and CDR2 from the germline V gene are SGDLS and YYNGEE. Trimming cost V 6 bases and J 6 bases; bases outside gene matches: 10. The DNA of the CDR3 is TGTGCCAGCACCCCGACAGGGTTAGGGGATACGCAGTATTTT. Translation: CASTPTGLGDTQYF. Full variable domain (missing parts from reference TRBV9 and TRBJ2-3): DSGVTQTPKHLITATGQRVTLRCSPRSGDLSVYWYQQSLDQGLQFLIQYYNGEERAKGNILERFSAQQFPDLHSELNLSSLELGDSALYFCASTPTGLGDTQYFGPGTRLTVL.